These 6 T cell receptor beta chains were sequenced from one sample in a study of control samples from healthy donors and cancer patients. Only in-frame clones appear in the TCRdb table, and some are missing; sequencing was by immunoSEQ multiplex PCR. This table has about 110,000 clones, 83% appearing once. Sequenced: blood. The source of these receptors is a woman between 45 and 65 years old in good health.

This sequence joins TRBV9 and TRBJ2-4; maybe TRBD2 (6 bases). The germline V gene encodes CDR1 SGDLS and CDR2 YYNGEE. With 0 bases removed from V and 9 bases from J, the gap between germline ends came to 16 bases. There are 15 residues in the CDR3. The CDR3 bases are TGTGCCAGCAGCGTAGGGACTGGGGACTCCGTCATTCAGTACTTC. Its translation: CASSVGTGDSVIQYF.

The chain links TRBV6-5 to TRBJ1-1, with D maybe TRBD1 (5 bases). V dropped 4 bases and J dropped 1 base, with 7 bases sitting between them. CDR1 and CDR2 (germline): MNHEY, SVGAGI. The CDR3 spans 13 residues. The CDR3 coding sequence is TGTGCCAGCAGTTCGGACAAGAACACTGAAGCTTTCTTT. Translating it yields CASSSDKNTEAFF.

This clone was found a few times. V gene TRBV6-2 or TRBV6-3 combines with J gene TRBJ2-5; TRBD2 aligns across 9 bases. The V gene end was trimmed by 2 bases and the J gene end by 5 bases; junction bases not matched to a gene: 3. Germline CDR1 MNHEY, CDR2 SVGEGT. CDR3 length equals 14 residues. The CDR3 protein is CASSYGLARETQYF. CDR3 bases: TGTGCCAGCAGTTACGGACTAGCGAGGGAGACCCAGTACTTC.

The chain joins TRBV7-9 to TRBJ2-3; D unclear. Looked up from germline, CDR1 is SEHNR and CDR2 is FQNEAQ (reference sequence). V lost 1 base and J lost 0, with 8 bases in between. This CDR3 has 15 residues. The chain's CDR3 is CASSLGLPSTDTQYF. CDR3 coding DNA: TGTGCCAGCAGCTTAGGTCTGCCGAGCACAGATACGCAGTATTTT.

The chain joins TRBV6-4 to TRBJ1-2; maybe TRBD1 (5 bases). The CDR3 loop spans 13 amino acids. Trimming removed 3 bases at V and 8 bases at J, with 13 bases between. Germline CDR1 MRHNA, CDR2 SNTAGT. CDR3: CASSEIGGYGYTF. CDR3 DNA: TGTGCCAGCAGTGAGATTGGGGGATACGGCTACACCTTC.

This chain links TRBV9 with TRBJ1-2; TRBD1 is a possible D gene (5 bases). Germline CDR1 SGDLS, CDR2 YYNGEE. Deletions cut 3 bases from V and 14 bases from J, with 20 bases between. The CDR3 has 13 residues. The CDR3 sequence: CASSAGPGEVVTF. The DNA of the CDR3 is TGTGCCAGCAGCGCGGGACCAGGAGAGGTAGTAACCTTC.